The entry below describes one T cell receptor (beta chain). The antigen is undetermined. Stated treatment: some 19 received Ad26.COV2.S at low or high dose, single or two shots; 5 received placebo; per-sample allocation not given. Samples analyzed were those drawn on day 63 after the first vaccine or placebo injection. An Ad26 vector that expressed Wuhan-strain SARS-CoV-2 spike constituted the vaccine. In germline, CDR1 is SGDLS, CDR2 YYNGEE. The CDR3 extends over 12 amino acids. V lost 4 bases to trimming and J lost 9 bases, with 13 bases between them. The sample is drawn from a study of Ad26.COV2.S vaccination and SARS-CoV-2 variants. Generated by immunoSEQ multiplex PCR, the TCRdb table keeps only in-frame clones and is missing some. In the table there are hundreds of thousands of clones, approximately 88% of which are singletons. Study results and caveats: An underestimation of total T cell responses may have resulted from the TCR breadth and depth analyses.

This sequence was found in a person aged 18-60 years who received the Ad26.COV2.S COVID-19 vaccine or a placebo. The genes are TRBV9 and TRBJ2-5; D ambiguous. The input for sequencing was peripheral blood, taken in a trial of Ad26.COV2.S vaccine versus placebo. In nucleotides, the CDR3 is TGTGCCAGCAGCCCCTGGGATGGGGCCCAGTACTTC. Protein sequence: CASSPWDGAQYF.